The sequence of this TCR beta chain was determined in a study of cytomegalovirus exposure and HLA in healthy donors. Study outcomes and limitations: In an earlier analysis, in approximately 570 donors, most V segments appeared productive either ~87% or ~30% of the time. There were about 160 TCR beta chains listed as cytomegalovirus-associated. Researchers reportedly found TCR beta sequences accurately predicted most subjects' HLA-A and HLA-B alleles.

The PCR ran on 60 Vbeta and 13 Jbeta primers. Only in-frame clones appear in the TCRdb table, and some are missing; sequencing was by immunoSEQ multiplex PCR. Found here are around 150,000 clones, around four fifths of them singletons; the top ten hold more than 1.4%. Concerning this clone: Its target is unknown.

Germline CDR1 MDHEN, CDR2 SYDVKM. The CDR3 runs 14 residues. The junction had 5 bases not matched to a gene; V was cut back by 6 bases and J by 6 bases. This TCR was sampled from a male donor in good health and CMV-seronegative. The sequencing input was PBMCs. V usage is TRBV28 and J usage is TRBJ1-5, with 10 bases fitting TRBD1. This chain's CDR3 is CASSPTGGSQPQHF. CDR3 nucleotides: TGTGCCAGCAGCCCGACAGGGGGCAGTCAGCCCCAGCATTTT.